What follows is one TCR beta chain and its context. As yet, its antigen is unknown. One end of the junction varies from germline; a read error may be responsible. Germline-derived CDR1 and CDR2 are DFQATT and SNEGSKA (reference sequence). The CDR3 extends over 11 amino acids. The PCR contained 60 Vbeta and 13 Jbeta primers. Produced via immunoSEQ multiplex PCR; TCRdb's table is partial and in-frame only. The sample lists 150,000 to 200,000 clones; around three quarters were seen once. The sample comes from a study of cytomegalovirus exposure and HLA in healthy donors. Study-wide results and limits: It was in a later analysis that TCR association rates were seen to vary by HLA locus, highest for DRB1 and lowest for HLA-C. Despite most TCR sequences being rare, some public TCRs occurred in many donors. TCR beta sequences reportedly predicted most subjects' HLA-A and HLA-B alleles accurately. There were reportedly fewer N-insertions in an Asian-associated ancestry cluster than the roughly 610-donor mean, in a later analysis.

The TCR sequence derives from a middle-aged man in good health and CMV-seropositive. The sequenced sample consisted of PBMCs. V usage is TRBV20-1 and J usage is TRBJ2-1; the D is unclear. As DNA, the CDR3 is TGCAGTGCTAGAGATCTCCACCTGGGCGTCTTC. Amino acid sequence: CSARDLHLGVF.